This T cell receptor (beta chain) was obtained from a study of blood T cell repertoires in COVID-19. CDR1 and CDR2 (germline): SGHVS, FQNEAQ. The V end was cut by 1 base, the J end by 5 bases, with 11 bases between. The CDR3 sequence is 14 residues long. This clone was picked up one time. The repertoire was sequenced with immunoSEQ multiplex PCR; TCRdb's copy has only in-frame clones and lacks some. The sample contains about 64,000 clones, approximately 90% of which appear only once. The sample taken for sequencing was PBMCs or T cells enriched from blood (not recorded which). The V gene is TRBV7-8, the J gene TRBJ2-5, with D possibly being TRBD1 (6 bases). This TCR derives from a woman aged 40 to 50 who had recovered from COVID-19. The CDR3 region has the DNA TGTGCCAGCAGCTTAGGGTCAGGGGTTGAGACCCAGTACTTC. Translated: CASSLGSGVETQYF.